This T cell receptor (beta chain) stems from a study of tumor-infiltrating lymphocytes in primary liver carcinoma (dated by TCRdb to about 2017). For context, the study as a whole: Of the five patients, three men and two women aged 30 to 69 years, four had hepatocellular carcinoma and one had combined HCC and intrahepatic cholangiocarcinoma. Tumors of the five patients were stage T1-T3 N0M0 with maximum diameters of roughly 4.2 to 11 cm. To link TCRbeta repertoire diversity with the local molecular phenotype, the approximately 25 tumor region samples were profiled using Agilent mRNA microarrays. Reproducibility between technical replicate repertoires was high, with correlation coefficients above 0.98 and mean shared-clone rates around 0.88. TCRbeta repertoire sequencing, expression microarrays and whole-exome sequencing were combined in the study across five regions of each liver tumor, with adjacent normal tissue and blood also included. Each sample produced roughly 3.65 to 7.5 million productive TCRbeta reads, and read depth showed no significant difference between tissue types. TCRbeta repertoire sequencing covered 35 specimens from 5 patients: roughly 25 tumor regions, 5 adjacent noncancerous liver tissues and 5 peripheral blood samples.

Broad study findings and their caveats: Repertoire overlap was higher between tumor regions (mean about 36%) than tumor-adjacent (17%) or tumor-blood (14%) pairs, consistent with antigen-driven expansion. Only roughly 8-25% of top clones appeared in all five regions of a tumor, which suggests that tumor-infiltrating T cells are spatially heterogeneous. Compared with blood, tumors had a significantly larger share of the repertoire taken up by the top 250 clones (p = 0.039). Bulk unsorted samples precluded comparing CD4+ and CD8+ T cell repertoires. With just four or five patients in the study, the authors point out that the findings should be validated in a larger study. Because sequencing covered only the TCR beta chain and unpaired alpha chains were not captured, true repertoire diversity is likely underestimated.

Total RNA and DNA were co-extracted from roughly 20-30 mg of bulk tissue with the AllPrep DNA/RNA mini kit, without cell sorting. Surgical resection was performed in China between November 2015 and 2016 on about 5 patients with histopathologically diagnosed primary liver carcinoma. At the time of sampling, the patients had chronic HBV infection and had not received any treatment. Each tumor was sampled at five spatially separated regions: the tumor centre plus the superior, inferior, left-lateral and right-lateral poles. Histological examination found more than 80% viable tumor cells in every tumor sample. Pieces of fresh tumor and adjacent tissue were cut in half, with one half kept in RNAlater at -80 degrees C and the other half sent for histology. Starting from about 500 ng total RNA, TCRbeta-specific cDNA was produced by reverse transcription with a constant-region primer and ProtoScript II reverse transcriptase. The TCRbeta libraries were prepared through three rounds of nested multiplex PCR following a slightly modified ARM-PCR procedure. Multiplex TRBV1-TRBV30 forward primers and a Cbeta reverse primer were used in the first two PCR rounds, each of which was run for around 10 cycles. Sample barcodes and Illumina adapters were added in a final 25-cycle PCR with Deep VentR polymerase. Before sequencing, amplicons of 200-500 bp were gel-purified using a QIAquick gel extraction kit. The TCRbeta amplicons were sequenced with 250-bp paired-end reads on an Illumina HiSeq 2500. Per the original workflow: To recover full CDR3 sequences, reads were quality-trimmed using Trimmomatic v0.33 and paired reads were then merged using FLASH v1.2.11. MiGEC v1.2.1b assigned V, D and J germline segments to the rearranged TCRbeta sequences. Clonotype statistics and Shannon-Wiener diversity indices were computed with VDJtools v1.0.0. To cut down on sampling bias, every analysis after diversity analysis relied on just the 250 most abundant clonotypes from each sample. TCRdb reworked the public reads: Q25 trimming with fastp, MiXCR clone assembly, productive beta chains retained. Merged by CDR3 protein, the rows form single entries marked with the most common genes and DNA. The V and J calls were not made by the authors but by TCRdb's processing. The sample yields more than 95,000 distinct CDR3 sequences; 55% to 75% were counted once. The ten largest clones represent more than 7% of the sample.

The germline V gene encodes CDR1 SEHNR and CDR2 FQNEAQ (reference sequence). The germline V end is reduced by 5 bases and the J end by 4 bases; junction bases left unmatched: 3. There are 14 amino acids in the CDR3, from cysteine to phenylalanine inclusive. Only the CDR3 part of the read is kept: 42 bases, read in frame from the first base. This clonotype showed up many times. There is no known antigen for this receptor. It has no much larger one-base neighbor in the sample; base qualities were not kept. Rearrangement joined TRBV7-9 to TRBJ2-2, and TRBD1 matches 8 of the central bases. Specimen: liver tumor tissue from sampling region 3. The sample's cell subset or site, from its label and the paper: tumor region T3, left-lateral pole. This clonotype was sampled from a woman in her fifties or sixties with primary liver carcinoma and hepatitis B virus infection. The DNA sequence is TGTGCCAGCAGCGCAGGGGGCGGCACCGGGGAGCTGTTTTTT. This encodes CASSAGGGTGELFF.